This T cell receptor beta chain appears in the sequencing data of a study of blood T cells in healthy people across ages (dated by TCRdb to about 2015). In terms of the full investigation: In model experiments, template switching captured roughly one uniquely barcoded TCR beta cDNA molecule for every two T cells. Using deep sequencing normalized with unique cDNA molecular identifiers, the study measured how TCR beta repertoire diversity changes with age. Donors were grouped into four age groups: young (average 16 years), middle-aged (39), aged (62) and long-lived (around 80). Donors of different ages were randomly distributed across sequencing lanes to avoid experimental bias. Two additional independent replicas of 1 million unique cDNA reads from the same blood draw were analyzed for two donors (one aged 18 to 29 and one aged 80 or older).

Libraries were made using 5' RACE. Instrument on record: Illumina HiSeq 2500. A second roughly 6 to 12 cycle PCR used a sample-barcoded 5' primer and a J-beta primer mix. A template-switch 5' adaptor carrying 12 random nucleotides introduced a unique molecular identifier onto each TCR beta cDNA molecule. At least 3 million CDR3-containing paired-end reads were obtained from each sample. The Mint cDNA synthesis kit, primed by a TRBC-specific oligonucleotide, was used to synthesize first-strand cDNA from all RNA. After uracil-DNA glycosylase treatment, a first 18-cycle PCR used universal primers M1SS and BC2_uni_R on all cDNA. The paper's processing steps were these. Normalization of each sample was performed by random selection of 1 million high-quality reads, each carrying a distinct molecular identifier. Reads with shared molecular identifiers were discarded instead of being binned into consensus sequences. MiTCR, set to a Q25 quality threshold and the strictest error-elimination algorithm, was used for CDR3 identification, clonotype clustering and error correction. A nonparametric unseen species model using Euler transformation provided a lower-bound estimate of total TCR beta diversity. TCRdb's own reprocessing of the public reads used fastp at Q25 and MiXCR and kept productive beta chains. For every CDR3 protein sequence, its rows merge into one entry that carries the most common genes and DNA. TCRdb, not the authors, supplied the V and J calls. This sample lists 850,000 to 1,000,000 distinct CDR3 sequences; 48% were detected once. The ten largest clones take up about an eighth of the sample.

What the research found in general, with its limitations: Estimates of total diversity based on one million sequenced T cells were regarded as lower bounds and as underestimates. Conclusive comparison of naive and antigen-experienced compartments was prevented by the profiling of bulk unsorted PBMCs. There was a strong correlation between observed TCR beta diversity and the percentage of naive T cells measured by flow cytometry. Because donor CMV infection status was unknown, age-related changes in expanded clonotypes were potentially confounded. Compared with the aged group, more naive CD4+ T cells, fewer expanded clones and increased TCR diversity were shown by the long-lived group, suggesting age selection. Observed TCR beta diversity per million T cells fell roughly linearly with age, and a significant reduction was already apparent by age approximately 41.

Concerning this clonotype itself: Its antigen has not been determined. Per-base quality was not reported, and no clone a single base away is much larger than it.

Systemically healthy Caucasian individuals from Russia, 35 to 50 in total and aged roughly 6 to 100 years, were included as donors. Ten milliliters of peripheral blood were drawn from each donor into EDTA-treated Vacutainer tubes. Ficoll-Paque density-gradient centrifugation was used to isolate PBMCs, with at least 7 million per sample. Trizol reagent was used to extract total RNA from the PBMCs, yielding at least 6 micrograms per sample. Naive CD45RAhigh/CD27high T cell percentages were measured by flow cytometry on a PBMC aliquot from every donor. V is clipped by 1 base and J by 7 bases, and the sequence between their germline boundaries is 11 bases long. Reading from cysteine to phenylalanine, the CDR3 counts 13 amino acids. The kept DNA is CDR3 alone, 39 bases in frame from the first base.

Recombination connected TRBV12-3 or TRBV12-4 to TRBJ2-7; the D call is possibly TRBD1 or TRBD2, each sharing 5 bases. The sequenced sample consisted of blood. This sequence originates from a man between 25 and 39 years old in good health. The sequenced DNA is TGTGCCAGCAGTTTAGGAGGGGCAGAAGAGCAGTACTTC. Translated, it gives CASSLGGAEEQYF.